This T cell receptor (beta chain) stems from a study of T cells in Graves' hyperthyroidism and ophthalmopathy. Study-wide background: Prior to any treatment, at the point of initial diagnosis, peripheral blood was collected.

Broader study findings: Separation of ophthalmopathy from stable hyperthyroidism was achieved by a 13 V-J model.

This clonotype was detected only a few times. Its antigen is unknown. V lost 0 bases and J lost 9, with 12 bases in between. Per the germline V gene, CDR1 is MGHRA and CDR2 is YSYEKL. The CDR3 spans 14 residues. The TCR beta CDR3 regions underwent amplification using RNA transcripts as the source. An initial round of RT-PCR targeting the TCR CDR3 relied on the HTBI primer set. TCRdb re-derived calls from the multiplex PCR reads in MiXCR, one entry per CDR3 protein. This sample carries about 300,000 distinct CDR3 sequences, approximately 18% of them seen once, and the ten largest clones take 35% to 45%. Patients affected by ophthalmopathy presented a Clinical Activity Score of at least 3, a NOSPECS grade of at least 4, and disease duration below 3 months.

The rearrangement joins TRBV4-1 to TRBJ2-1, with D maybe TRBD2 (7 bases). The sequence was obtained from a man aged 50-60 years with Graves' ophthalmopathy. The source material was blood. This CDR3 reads CASSQERGGVEQFF. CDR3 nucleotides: TGCGCCAGCAGCCAAGAAAGGGGGGGTGTTGAGCAGTTCTTC.